The T cell receptor beta chain under discussion was sequenced for a study of blood T cells in healthy people across ages. Study-level findings and limits: From one million sequenced T cells, diversity estimates were lower bounds. Per million T cells, TCR beta diversity dropped about linearly as age rose.

The CDR3 covers 15 residues. The germline CDR1 and CDR2 sequences are SSHAT and FNYEAQ (reference sequence). Each sample provided at least 5.5 micrograms of extracted total RNA. Details on this clonotype: Its target is unknown. Sequence at one end of the junction differs from germline and may be a read error.

Primed by a sample-barcoded 5' primer and a J-beta primer mix, a second PCR proceeded for about 6 to 11 cycles. TCRdb processed the 5' RACE reads anew with MiXCR; each CDR3 protein has one entry. This sample has more than 1.4 million distinct CDR3 sequences, with 42% found just once. The rearrangement uses TRBV7-7 and TRBJ2-2; D is uncertain. This TCR was recovered from a young woman in good health. Specimen: blood. For the CDR3, the DNA is TGTGCTAGCAGCTTAGGACCGGCCCCCACCGGGGAGCTGTTTTTT. Encoded protein: CASSLGPAPTGELFF.